Following are 25 T cell receptor beta chains from one sample sequenced in a study of T cells in Graves' hyperthyroidism and ophthalmopathy. Amplified regions were TCR beta CDR3 sequences from RNA transcripts. RT-PCR in the first round (using the HTBI primer set) targeted the TCR CDR3. TCRdb re-called the multiplex PCR reads with MiXCR, one entry per CDR3 protein. This repertoire shows 550,000 to 800,000 distinct CDR3 sequences, roughly 15% found once; its top ten account for approximately 8.4%. The source material was blood. These receptors came from a young man with Graves' hyperthyroidism.

This clonotype was seen repeatedly, ten times or more. This chain connects TRBV24-1 to TRBJ2-1, with 9 bases fitting TRBD2. The J segment lost 4 bases and the V segment lost 0 bases, leaving 3 bases of the junction unmatched. Germline V lookup: CDR1 KGHDR, CDR2 SFDVKD. This CDR3 spans 16 amino acids. The CDR3 here is CATSDLGGRGYNEQFF. The CDR3, as DNA: TGTGCCACCAGTGATTTGGGCGGGAGGGGATACAATGAGCAGTTCTTC.

This clonotype was recorded a few times. The chain couples TRBV6-1 to TRBJ2-6, with TRBD1 as a possible D gene (6 bases). V gave up 7 bases and J gave up 0 bases, with 19 bases separating them. Germline assignment: CDR1 MNHNS and CDR2 SASEGT. This CDR3 contains 18 residues. CDR3 sequence reads: CASTGWGHRSSGANVLTF. The DNA for the CDR3 is TGTGCCAGCACCGGGTGGGGACATCGATCCTCTGGGGCCAACGTCCTGACTTTC.

This chain connects TRBV29-1 to TRBJ1-1, with unresolved D. V was cut by 6 bases and J by 1 base, with 18 bases left in between. Germline assignment: CDR1 SQVTM and CDR2 ANQGSEA. This CDR3 spans 15 amino acids. Here the CDR3 reads CSVREVYGRNTEAFF. The CDR3 nucleotides are TGCAGCGTCCGAGAGGTATACGGCCGGAACACTGAAGCTTTCTTT.

Many counts were recorded for this clonotype. The chain joins TRBV28 to TRBJ2-5, with D hard to call. Germline loops: CDR1 MDHEN, CDR2 SYDVKM. Trimming took off 7 bases at V and 5 bases at J, with 17 bases between the two ends. CDR3 length equals 14 residues. The chain's CDR3 is CASNPGTFRETQYF. Here the CDR3 DNA reads TGTGCCAGCAATCCCGGTACTTTCCGCGAGACCCAGTACTTC.

Of note for this clonotype: Relative to the germline gene, one junction end is altered; a read error may explain this. V gene TRBV6-1 combines with J gene TRBJ2-7; D may be TRBD2 (7 bases). The germline V gene encodes CDR1 MNHNS and CDR2 SASEGT. CDR3 length: 11 residues. This CDR3 is CASSEPGGEGF. The CDR3 region has the DNA TGTGCCAGCAGTGAACCGGGGGGCGAGGGCTTC.

The CDR3 loop reads CASSSGLVNNEQFF. In DNA form, the CDR3 reads TGTGCCAGCAGCTCCGGACTAGTGAACAATGAGCAGTTCTTC. The J gene is TRBJ2-1, the V gene TRBV7-2; 7 bases match TRBD2. This CDR3 contains 14 residues. V lost 4 bases, J lost 5 bases, and 5 bases stayed unmatched. Per the germline V gene, CDR1 is SGHTA and CDR2 is FQGNSA.

This clonotype has at least ten counts. The chain links TRBV28 to TRBJ2-7, with 7 bases aligning to TRBD2. Per the germline V gene, CDR1 is MDHEN and CDR2 is SYDVKM. Unmatched junction bases numbered 4, after V lost 3 bases and J lost 2 bases. The CDR3 spans 14 residues. The CDR3 spells CASSLGGIPYEQYF. The CDR3 coding sequence is TGTGCCAGCAGTTTGGGGGGGATCCCCTACGAGCAGTACTTC.

The sample holds many counts of this clonotype. The genes are TRBV20-1 and TRBJ1-1; D might be TRBD1 (5 bases). Germline V lookup: CDR1 DFQATT, CDR2 SNEGSKA (reference sequence). This CDR3 is built from 14 residues. V lost 2 bases and J lost 4, with 14 bases in between. The CDR3 is CSARLQGGGTEAFF. CDR3 bases: TGCAGTGCTAGACTGCAGGGAGGCGGCACTGAAGCTTTCTTT.

DNA of the CDR3: TGTGCCAGCAGAATCCGACTAGCGGGAGTTCGGGAGCAGTTCTTC. Translation gives CASRIRLAGVREQFF. The chain employs TRBV5-5 and TRBJ2-1; TRBD2 aligns across 12 bases. The CDR3 spans 15 residues. After removal of 5 bases from V and 10 bases from J, the junction contained 10 bases not matched to a gene. The germline V gene encodes CDR1 SGHKS and CDR2 YYEKEE (reference sequence).

The V call is TRBV24-1, the J call TRBJ2-2, with D perhaps matching TRBD1 (6 bases). Trimming stripped 5 bases from V and 15 bases from J, with 15 bases between. The CDR3 spans 12 residues. Looked up from germline, CDR1 is KGHDR and CDR2 is SFDVKD. CDR3 DNA: TGTGCCACCAGTGGAGGGGGATCTAAGATGTTTTTT. Amino acid sequence: CATSGGGSKMFF.

The table lists this clonotype with a few counts. The CDR3 sequence is CASSYLERGGEQYF. CDR3 DNA: TGTGCCAGCAGTTATTTGGAGCGGGGGGGCGAGCAGTACTTC. The chain joins TRBV27 to TRBJ2-7, with TRBD2 identical over 10 bases. The germline CDR1 and CDR2 sequences are MNHEY and SMNVEV (reference sequence). The CDR3 runs 14 residues. J gave up 6 bases and V 4 bases, and 6 bases lay outside the gene matches.

The chain carries TRBV19 and TRBJ1-2; D not resolved. Trimming left V 4 bases short and J 4 bases short, with 13 bases between. The germline V gene has CDR1 LNHDA and CDR2 SQIVND (reference sequence). CDR3 length: 14 residues. The CDR3 DNA sequence: TGTGCCAGTAGTACCGACCCTTGGGGCTATGGCTACACCTTC. Protein product: CASSTDPWGYGYTF.

The V gene is TRBV4-1, the J gene TRBJ2-1, with 10 positions matching TRBD2. Germline assignment: CDR1 MGHRA and CDR2 YSYEKL. The length of the CDR3 is 16 residues. The V gene end was trimmed by 1 base and the J gene end by 4 bases; junction bases not matched to a gene: 4. This CDR3 reads CASSQGWTSGYNEQFF. CDR3 nucleotides: TGCGCCAGCAGCCAAGGGTGGACTAGCGGTTACAATGAGCAGTTCTTC.

In its sample, this clonotype was seen many times. The chain couples TRBV10-3 to TRBJ2-1; 11 nucleotides agree with TRBD2. The J segment lost 8 bases and the V segment lost 6 bases, leaving 6 bases of the junction unmatched. The CDR3 spans 14 residues. The germline V gene has CDR1 ENHRY and CDR2 SYGVKD. The chain's CDR3 is CAIRASGRMDEQFF. CDR3 nucleotides: TGTGCCATCAGGGCTAGCGGGAGGATGGATGAGCAGTTCTTC.

The chain carries TRBV20-1 and TRBJ2-4, with D perhaps TRBD1 (5 bases). V lost 3 bases to trimming and J lost 1 base, with 7 bases between them. The CDR3 covers 13 residues. Germline V gives CDR1 DFQATT, CDR2 SNEGSKA (reference sequence). CDR3 in DNA: TGCAGTGCTAGGGACAACGCCAAAAACATTCAGTACTTC. Amino acids: CSARDNAKNIQYF.

This clonotype was seen only once. This rearrangement joins TRBV4-2 to TRBJ2-7; 7 nucleotides agree with TRBD1. J gave up 3 bases and V 2 bases, and 4 bases lay outside the gene matches. Germline lookup yields CDR1 LGHNA and CDR2 YNFKEQ. The CDR3 covers 14 residues. The CDR3 region is CASSQTGDLYEQYF. CDR3 coding DNA: TGTGCCAGCAGCCAAACAGGGGACCTCTACGAGCAGTACTTC.

Ten or more counts support this clonotype. The chain combines TRBV7-3 with TRBJ2-5, with 8 bases lining up with TRBD1. This CDR3 has 15 residues. J gave up 7 bases and V 1 base, and 8 bases lay outside the gene matches. Per the germline V gene, CDR1 is SGHTA and CDR2 is FQGTGA. The CDR3 DNA follows: TGTGCCAGCAGCTTAAACCCCAGGGGGCGAGGGACCCAGTACTTC. Amino acid sequence: CASSLNPRGRGTQYF. The whole variable domain, remainder taken from reference TRBV7-3 and TRBJ2-5, is GAGVSQTPSNKVTEKGKYVELRCDPISGHTALYWYRQSLGQGPEFLIYFQGTGAADDSGLPNDRFFAVRPEGSVSTLKIQRTERGDSAVYLCASSLNPRGRGTQYFGPGTRLLVL.

This clonotype was detected only once. The chain couples TRBV9 to TRBJ2-7, with no clear D. Germline CDR1 SGDLS, CDR2 YYNGEE. The CDR3 consists of 15 residues. Trimming took off 0 bases at V and 4 bases at J, with 14 bases between the two ends. The CDR3: CASSVAGEVGYEQYF. CDR3 DNA: TGTGCCAGCAGCGTAGCAGGTGAAGTCGGTTACGAGCAGTACTTC.

This chain connects TRBV25-1 to TRBJ1-1; no clear D. CDR3 length equals 14 residues. CDR1 and CDR2 from the germline V gene are MGHDK and SYGVNS. V was cut by 8 bases and J by 3 bases, with 16 bases left in between. This CDR3 is CASQQTLGYTEAFF. The DNA of the CDR3 is TGTGCCAGCCAACAGACTTTGGGGTACACTGAAGCTTTCTTT.

The rearrangement joins TRBV30 to TRBJ2-1; TRBD1 agrees at 10 bases. The length of the CDR3 is 14 residues. V gave up 3 bases and J gave up 9 bases; unmatched junction bases: 8. The germline CDR1 and CDR2 sequences are GTSNPN and SVGIG (reference sequence). This chain's CDR3 is CAWRPGQGIGEQFF. The CDR3 DNA is TGTGCCTGGAGACCGGGACAGGGGATAGGTGAGCAGTTCTTC.

The rearrangement joins TRBV20-1 to TRBJ1-2; D gene uncertain. Trimming removed 5 bases at V and 7 bases at J, with 20 bases between. This CDR3 region has 14 residues. In germline, CDR1 is DFQATT, CDR2 SNEGSKA (reference sequence). The CDR3 sequence: CSALSTLSMGGYTF. The CDR3 DNA reads as TGCAGTGCTTTGAGCACCTTATCTATGGGTGGCTACACCTTC.

This clonotype was seen at least ten times. V and J are TRBV28 and TRBJ1-2; D remains ambiguous. This CDR3 is 14 amino acids long. Germline V CDR1 and CDR2: MDHEN, SYDVKM. V was cut by 2 bases and J by 4 bases, with 11 bases left in between. For the CDR3, the DNA is TGTGCCAGCAGTTTAACGGTTACCCCCTATGGCTACACCTTC. This sequence encodes CASSLTVTPYGYTF.

This clonotype was seen a handful of times. A read error is likely, as this CDR3 ends without the conserved phenylalanine or tryptophan. This chain links TRBV7-7 with TRBJ2-7, with no clear D. The CDR3 contains 13 residues. Germline V gene lookup returns CDR1 SSHAT and CDR2 FNYEAQ (reference sequence). The CDR3 region is CASSSGPSYEQYL. The CDR3 DNA reads as TGTGCTAGCAGCAGTGGGCCCTCCTACGAGCAGTACCTC.

There are many counts of this clonotype. The chain employs TRBV6-1 and TRBJ1-1, with 10 bases fitting TRBD1. Germline loops: CDR1 MNHNS, CDR2 SASEGT. The CDR3 covers 13 residues. Trimming cost V 3 bases and J 11 bases; bases outside gene matches: 6. In DNA form, the CDR3 reads TGTGCCAGCAGTGACGCAGGACAGGGGGACGCTTTCTTT. Translation: CASSDAGQGDAFF.

This clonotype has more than one count but fewer than ten. This sequence joins TRBV28 and TRBJ2-7; 10 nucleotides align to TRBD2. The V segment lost 5 bases and the J segment 3 bases; nucleotides outside the gene matches: 13. CDR1 is MDHEN and CDR2 is SYDVKM in the germline V gene. CDR3 size: 17 residues. The CDR3 protein is CASSGGTAGGLDYEQYF. CDR3 DNA sequence: TGTGCCAGCAGTGGGGGGACAGCGGGAGGGCTAGACTACGAGCAGTACTTC.